The sequence of this T cell receptor (beta chain) was determined in a study of T cells in Graves' hyperthyroidism and ophthalmopathy. Patients aged 18 to 65 with hyperthyroidism were newly diagnosed, with duration under 2 months. Exclusion of a patient resulted from uncontrolled infection, other autoimmune disease, pregnancy or lactation. From roughly 9.2 ml of fresh peripheral blood, PBMCs were isolated. TCR beta CDR3 region amplification was performed from RNA transcripts. When the TCR CDR3 underwent first-round RT-PCR, the HTBI primer set was used. TCRdb used MiXCR to reprocess the multiplex PCR reads, holding one entry per CDR3 protein. The sample lists about 200,000 distinct CDR3 sequences, around 19% occurring once. The sequencing sample was made of blood. This receptor was identified in a man aged 35-49 years with Graves' hyperthyroidism.

The CDR3 DNA is TGTGCCAGCAGTGGCGACAGGTCCTATGGCTACACCTTC. Translation: CASSGDRSYGYTF. This chain links TRBV6-1 with TRBJ1-2, with D possibly matching TRBD1 (6 bases). Per the germline V gene, CDR1 is MNHNS and CDR2 is SASEGT. This CDR3 is 13 amino acids long. The V and J ends lost 4 bases and 4 bases respectively, with 10 bases between them.